This entry describes one T cell receptor beta chain. TCRdb fed the 5' RACE reads into MiXCR, producing one record per CDR3 protein. The sample lists some 210,000 distinct CDR3 sequences, approximately 15% seen once, with roughly two fifths in the top ten. This sample was taken from a study of identical twins. Germline-derived CDR1 and CDR2 are SGHDT and YYEEEE. The V gene lost 3 bases and the J gene lost 1 base, with 14 bases spanning the gap. There are 16 residues in the CDR3. The same sample was also used in a study of T cells expressing NK-cell markers.

The sequence derives from a woman aged 18 to 35 in good health. The genes are TRBV5-6 and TRBJ2-1; perhaps TRBD2 as D (5 bases). Sample: CD8+ T cells sorted from blood. CDR3 nucleotides: TGTGCCAGCAGCTCAGCCACTAGGCCGTCCTACAATGAGCAGTTCTTC. Its protein product is CASSSATRPSYNEQFF. Full variable domain (rest looked up from reference TRBV5-6 and TRBJ2-1): DAGVTQSPTHLIKTRGQQVTLRCSPKSGHDTVSWYQQALGQGPQFIFQYYEEEERQRGNFPDRFSGHQFPNYSSELNVNALLLGDSALYLCASSSATRPSYNEQFFGPGTRLTVL.